Below, 23 T cell receptor beta chains from the same sample are listed, as sequenced in a study of OX40 agonist ivuxolimab in advanced cancers. The assay was immunoSEQ multiplex PCR, and TCRdb's table has in-frame clones only and misses some. The table lists more than 75,000 clones, approximately 91% of them singletons. Sequenced here: CD4+ or CD8+ T cells sorted from blood, sampled in a trial of the OX40 agonist ivuxolimab. The receptors shown here come from an adult with an advanced solid tumor such as melanoma, head and neck, liver or kidney cancer.

V usage is TRBV6-6 and J usage is TRBJ2-7; D is tentatively TRBD1 or TRBD2 (5 bases each). V was pared by 8 bases and J by 4 bases, with 12 bases between. From germline, CDR1 is MNHNY and CDR2 SVGAGI (reference sequence). CDR3 length: 12 residues. CDR3 amino acids: CASGRGLYEQYF. The CDR3 bases are TGTGCCAGCGGACGGGGCTTGTACGAGCAGTACTTC.

The V and J genes are TRBV7-2 and TRBJ1-2, with D uncertain. This CDR3 spans 14 amino acids. CDR1 and CDR2 from the germline V gene are SGHTA and FQGNSA. Trimming left V 5 bases short and J 2 bases short, with 12 bases between. CDR3 loop: CASSGTWGNYGYTF. In nucleotides, the CDR3 is TGTGCCAGCAGCGGTACGTGGGGAAACTATGGCTACACCTTC.

The chain is built from TRBV5-1 and TRBJ2-5; tentatively, D is TRBD2 (6 bases). Per the germline V gene, CDR1 is SGHRS and CDR2 is YFSETQ. The V and J ends lost 0 bases and 5 bases respectively, with 17 bases between them. This CDR3 is 16 amino acids long. CDR3 protein: CASSLGGLTRSETQYF. The CDR3 coding sequence is TGCGCCAGCAGCTTGGGGGGGTTGACTAGGTCGGAGACCCAGTACTTC. The entire variable domain, with the rest obtained from reference TRBV5-1 and TRBJ2-5, is as follows: KAGVTQTPRYLIKTRGQQVTLSCSPISGHRSVSWYQQTPGQGLQFLFEYFSETQRNKGNFPGRFSGRQFSNSRSEMNVSTLELGDSALYLCASSLGGLTRSETQYFGPGTRLLVL.

The V and J genes are TRBV11-1 and TRBJ1-1; D unclear. Germline V gene sequence: CDR1 SGHAT, CDR2 FQDESV (reference sequence). The CDR3 runs 14 residues. The V end lost 7 bases, the J end lost 0 bases, and 12 bases lay between the germline ends. The CDR3 nucleotides are TGTGCCAGCACCTTGACGGCCTTGAACACTGAAGCTTTCTTT. Translated: CASTLTALNTEAFF.

A few counts support this clone. This sequence joins TRBV18 and TRBJ1-5; a possible D gene is TRBD1 (5 bases). Per the germline V gene, CDR1 is KGHSH and CDR2 is LQKENI. V was shortened by 1 base and J by 7 bases, with 8 bases between the two germline ends. This CDR3 has 13 amino acids. CDR3 residues: CASSPQRDQPQHF. In DNA form, the CDR3 reads TGTGCCAGCTCACCACAGCGGGACCAGCCCCAGCATTTT.

This clone came up a few times. The CDR3: CASSPGLASYEQYF. CDR3 nucleotide sequence: TGTGCCAGCAGCCCTGGACTAGCTTCCTACGAGCAGTACTTC. This chain links TRBV7-2 with TRBJ2-7; TRBD2 matches 8 bases. V was pared by 5 bases and J by 1 base, with 4 bases of the junction left unmatched. Per the germline V gene, CDR1 is SGHTA and CDR2 is FQGNSA. The CDR3 extends over 14 amino acids.

The chain links TRBV7-9 to TRBJ1-1, with D unresolved. The V end was cut by 5 bases, the J end by 7 bases, with 11 bases between. Looked up from germline, CDR1 is SEHNR and CDR2 is FQNEAQ (reference sequence). The CDR3 is made up of 12 amino acids. For the CDR3, the DNA is TGTGCCAGCAGCCAGAAGCCGCTTGAAGCTTTCTTT. Protein: CASSQKPLEAFF.

The chain is built from TRBV4-3 and TRBJ2-3; D ambiguous. The CDR3 totals 14 residues. The germline CDR1 and CDR2 sequences are LGHNA and YSLEER. Trimming removed 1 base from V and 2 bases from J, with 7 bases in between. CDR3 in amino acids: CASSQAGYTDTQYF. The CDR3 DNA reads TGCGCCAGCAGCCAAGCAGGATACACAGATACGCAGTATTTT.

The rearrangement uses TRBV2 and TRBJ2-3, with D possibly called TRBD1 or TRBD2 (5 bases each). Between the trimmed V and J ends, which lost 8 bases and 2 bases, there was a span of 14 bases. Germline V gene data show CDR1 as SNHLY and CDR2 as FYNNEI. The CDR3 totals 14 residues. This CDR3 is CASGRQGATDTQYF. The CDR3 coding sequence is TGTGCCAGCGGCAGGCAGGGAGCCACAGATACGCAGTATTTT.

V gene TRBV19 combines with J gene TRBJ1-1; 7 positions match TRBD1. The CDR3 is 14 amino acids. Germline values: CDR1 LNHDA, CDR2 SQIVND (reference sequence). Losses at the gene ends were 6 bases for V and 0 bases for J; bases not matched to a gene: 4. The CDR3 loop reads CASRPRGVNTEAFF. CDR3 sequence (DNA): TGTGCCAGTAGACCCAGGGGGGTGAACACTGAAGCTTTCTTT.

This chain uses TRBV6-1 with TRBJ1-1; D may be TRBD1 (5 bases). This CDR3 has 15 residues. With 11 bases removed from V and 0 bases from J, the gap between germline ends came to 19 bases. The germline CDR1 and CDR2 sequences are MNHNS and SASEGT. The CDR3 sequence: CASSVTDTLNTEAFF. The CDR3 nucleotides are TGTGCCTCTTCCGTCACGGACACACTGAACACTGAAGCTTTCTTT.

The rearrangement joins TRBV29-1 to TRBJ1-1, with a possible D match to TRBD1 (5 bases). Trimming stripped 4 bases from V and 7 bases from J, with 13 bases between. The CDR3 extends over 12 amino acids. Germline V gives CDR1 SQVTM, CDR2 ANQGSEA. The CDR3 DNA reads as TGCAGCGTTGGGAGCGGGGACGGTGAAGCTTTCTTT. This sequence encodes CSVGSGDGEAFF. The entire variable domain, with the rest obtained from reference TRBV29-1 and TRBJ1-1, is as follows: SAVISQKPSRDICQRGTSLTIQCQVDSQVTMMFWYRQQPGQSLTLIATANQGSEATYESGFVIDKFPISRPNLTFSTLTVSNMSPEDSSIYLCSVGSGDGEAFFGQGTRLTVV.

This chain uses TRBV7-9 with TRBJ2-7; a possible D gene is TRBD1 (6 bases). Germline V gene data show CDR1 as SEHNR and CDR2 as FQNEAQ (reference sequence). V shed 4 bases and J shed 3 bases, with 16 bases lying between them. The CDR3 has 15 residues. Here the CDR3 DNA reads TGTGCCAGCAGCTCGATTAGAGGGGGTAACTACGAGCAGTACTTC. This gives the protein CASSSIRGGNYEQYF.

Only one count was recorded for this clone. J is TRBJ2-3 and V is TRBV7-9; a weak D match, TRBD1 (5 bases). V was pared by 4 bases and J by 0 bases, with 14 bases between. CDR1 and CDR2 (germline): SEHNR, FQNEAQ (reference sequence). There are 16 residues in the CDR3. CDR3 nucleotides: TGTGCCAGCAGCTACACAGGAGCTACTAGCACAGATACGCAGTATTTT. Translation: CASSYTGATSTDTQYF.

This chain links TRBV7-2 with TRBJ2-1; tentatively, D is TRBD2 (5 bases). Germline assignment: CDR1 SGHTA and CDR2 FQGNSA. The V and J ends lost 0 bases and 10 bases respectively, with 7 bases between them. The CDR3 totals 12 residues. For the CDR3, the DNA is TGTGCCAGCAGCTTAGCGAGACTAGAGCAGTTCTTC. Translated: CASSLARLEQFF.

The chain couples TRBV19 to TRBJ2-3; the match to TRBD2 covers 8 bases. The CDR3 spans 15 residues. Trimming removed 4 bases from V and 0 bases from J; junction bases left unmatched: 3. Germline V lookup: CDR1 LNHDA, CDR2 SQIVND (reference sequence). CDR3 in amino acids: CASSTSGFSTDTQYF. The DNA of the CDR3 is TGTGCCAGTAGTACTAGCGGGTTCAGCACAGATACGCAGTATTTT.

This chain connects TRBV9 to TRBJ1-4, with D unclear. The V end was cut by 1 base, the J end by 0 bases, with 4 bases between. The CDR3 is 14 residues long. Per germline, CDR1 SGDLS and CDR2 YYNGEE. CDR3 in amino acids: CASSVRATNEKLFF. Here the CDR3 DNA reads TGTGCCAGCAGCGTACGAGCAACTAATGAAAAACTGTTTTTT.

The chain combines TRBV18 with TRBJ1-5; no clear D. The CDR3 is made up of 13 amino acids. Germline CDR1 KGHSH, CDR2 LQKENI. The V end lost 1 base, the J end lost 4 bases, and 5 bases lay between the germline ends. DNA of the CDR3: TGTGCCAGCTCACCACTGGAGAATCAGCCCCAGCATTTT. The encoded protein is CASSPLENQPQHF.

V and J are TRBV5-1 and TRBJ2-1, with D hard to call. The V and J ends lost 0 bases and 0 bases respectively, with 7 bases between them. The CDR3 has 15 amino acids. The germline V gene has CDR1 SGHRS and CDR2 YFSETQ. CDR3 nucleotides: TGCGCCAGCAGCTTGGATCCGAGCTCCTACAATGAGCAGTTCTTC. This translates into CASSLDPSSYNEQFF.

This clone was observed a single time. This chain links TRBV28 with TRBJ2-1; D may be TRBD1 or TRBD2 (5 bases each). Germline V gene lookup returns CDR1 MDHEN and CDR2 SYDVKM. V was cut by 8 bases and J by 0 bases, with 8 bases left in between. CDR3 size: 13 residues. The chain's CDR3 is CASGGSSYNEQFF. CDR3 DNA sequence: TGTGCCAGCGGGGGAAGCTCCTACAATGAGCAGTTCTTC.

The chain employs TRBV25-1 and TRBJ2-5; D is possibly TRBD1 (6 bases). The CDR3 length is 14 residues. The V gene lost 3 bases and the J gene lost 5 bases, with 13 bases spanning the gap. Germline CDR1 MGHDK, CDR2 SYGVNS. CDR3 amino acids: CASSDPGAWETQYF. For the CDR3, the DNA is TGTGCCAGCAGTGACCCAGGGGCCTGGGAGACCCAGTACTTC.

This clone has only one observation. J is TRBJ2-5 and V is TRBV28; 7 nucleotides agree with TRBD1. Germline CDR1 and CDR2: MDHEN and SYDVKM. Trimming removed 7 bases from V and 7 bases from J; junction bases left unmatched: 9. CDR3 size: 13 residues. Written as DNA, the CDR3 is TGTGCCAGCACGTTACAGGGGTGGGGGACCCAGTACTTC. This codes for CASTLQGWGTQYF.

This chain connects TRBV30 to TRBJ1-1; no definite D call. Trimming took 2 bases from V and 2 from J, leaving 6 bases between them. CDR3 length equals 12 residues. Germline V gives CDR1 GTSNPN, CDR2 SVGIG (reference sequence). CDR3: CAWSQANTEAFF. The DNA for the CDR3 is TGTGCCTGGAGTCAGGCCAACACTGAAGCTTTCTTT.